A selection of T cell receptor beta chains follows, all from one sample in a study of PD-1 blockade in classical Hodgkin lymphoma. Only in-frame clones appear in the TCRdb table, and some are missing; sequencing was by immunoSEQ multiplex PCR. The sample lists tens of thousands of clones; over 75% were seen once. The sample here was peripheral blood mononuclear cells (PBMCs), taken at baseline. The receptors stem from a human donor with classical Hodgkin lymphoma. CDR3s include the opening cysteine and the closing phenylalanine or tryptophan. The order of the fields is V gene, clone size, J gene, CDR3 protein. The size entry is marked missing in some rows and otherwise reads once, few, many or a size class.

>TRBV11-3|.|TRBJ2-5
CASSLGLAGVETQYF
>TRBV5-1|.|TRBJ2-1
CATATGGNNEQFF
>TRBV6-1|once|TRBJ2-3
CASSEGTAYTDTQYF
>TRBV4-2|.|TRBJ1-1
CASSQDRTGGAFF
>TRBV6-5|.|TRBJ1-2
CASSPGGGRSYGYTF
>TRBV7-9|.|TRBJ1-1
CASSQSTEAFF
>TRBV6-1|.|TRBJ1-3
CASSEAGISGNTIYF
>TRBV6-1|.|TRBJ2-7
CASSARTYLTYEQYF
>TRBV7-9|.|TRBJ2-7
CASSLPPGQGAEQYF
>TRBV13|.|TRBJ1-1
CASKLFGRWANTEAFF
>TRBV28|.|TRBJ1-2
CASSVQVRAVGYGYTF
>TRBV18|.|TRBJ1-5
CASSPLDGNQPQHF
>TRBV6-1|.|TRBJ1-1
CASSEFAVKAEAFF
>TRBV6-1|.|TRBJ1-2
CASSEAGFNYGYTF
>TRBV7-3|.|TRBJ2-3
CASSLRGASTDTQYF
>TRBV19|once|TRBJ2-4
CASLGLAKNIQYF
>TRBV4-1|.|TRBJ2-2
CASSQVGRGGTGELFF
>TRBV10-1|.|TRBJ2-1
CASSALAGGFSEQFF
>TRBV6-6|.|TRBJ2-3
CASTPSGGGGDTQYF
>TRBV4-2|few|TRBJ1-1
CASSSLGREAFF
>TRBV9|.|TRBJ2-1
CASSDTGTGYNEQFF
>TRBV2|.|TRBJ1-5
CASSVGTGYRIDQPQHF
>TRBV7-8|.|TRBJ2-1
CASSARLAGGSSYNEQFF
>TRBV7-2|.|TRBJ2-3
CASSLAGTGVADTQYF
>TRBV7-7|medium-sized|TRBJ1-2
CASSPGQGYGYTF
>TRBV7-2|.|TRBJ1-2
CASSLAGASRGYTF
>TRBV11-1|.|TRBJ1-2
CASSLRVGQTYGYTF
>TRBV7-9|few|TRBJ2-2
CASRMTALGGELFF
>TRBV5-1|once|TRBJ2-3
CASSLAWSGDTQYF
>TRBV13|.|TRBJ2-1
CASSPKSSGLAYNEQFF
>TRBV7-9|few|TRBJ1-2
CASSLVPGGYTF
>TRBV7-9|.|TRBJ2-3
CASSLGLTGDTQYF
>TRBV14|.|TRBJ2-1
CASSFLAGTSGVNEQFF
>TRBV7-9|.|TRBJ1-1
CASSLAGEAFF
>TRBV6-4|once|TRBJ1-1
CASSARQGLNTEAFF
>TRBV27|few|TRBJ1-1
CASSWSRNTEAFF
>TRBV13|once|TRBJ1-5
CASSLGRNSNQPQHF
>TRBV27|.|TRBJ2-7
CASSLDGGSYEQYF
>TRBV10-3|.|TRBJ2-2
CAISPLAGADTGELFF
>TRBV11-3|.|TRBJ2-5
CASSPRLVPTQETQYF
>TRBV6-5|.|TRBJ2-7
CASRPGVVNEQYF
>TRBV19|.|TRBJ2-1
CASIGGGTASGIYNEQFF
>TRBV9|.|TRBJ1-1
CASSPKTGGTEAFF